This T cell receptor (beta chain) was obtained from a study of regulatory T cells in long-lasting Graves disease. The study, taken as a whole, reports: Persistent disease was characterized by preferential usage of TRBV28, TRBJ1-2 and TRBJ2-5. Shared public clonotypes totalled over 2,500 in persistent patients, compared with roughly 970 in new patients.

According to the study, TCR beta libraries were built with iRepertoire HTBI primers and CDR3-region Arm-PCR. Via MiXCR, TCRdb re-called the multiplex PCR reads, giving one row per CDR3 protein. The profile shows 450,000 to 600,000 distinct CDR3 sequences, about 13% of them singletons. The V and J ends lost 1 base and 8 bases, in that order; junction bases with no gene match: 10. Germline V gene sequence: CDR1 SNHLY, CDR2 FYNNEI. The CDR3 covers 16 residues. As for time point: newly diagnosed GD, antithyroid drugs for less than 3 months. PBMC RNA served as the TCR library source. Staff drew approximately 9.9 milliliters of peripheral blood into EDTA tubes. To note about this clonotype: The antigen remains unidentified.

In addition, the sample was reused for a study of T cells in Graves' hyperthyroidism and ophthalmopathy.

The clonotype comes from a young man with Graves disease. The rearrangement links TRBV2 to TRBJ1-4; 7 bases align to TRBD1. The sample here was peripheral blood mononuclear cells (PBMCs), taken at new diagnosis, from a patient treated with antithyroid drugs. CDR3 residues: CASSEGRDRVGEKLFF. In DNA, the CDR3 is TGTGCCAGCAGTGAAGGTCGAGACAGGGTGGGGGAAAAACTGTTTTTT.